These 4 T cell receptor beta chains were all obtained from the same sample, sequenced in a study of CD8+CD57+ T cells in acquired aplastic anemia. Only patients with CD8+CD57+ cell expansion on flow cytometry were chosen for sequencing. The study profiled TCR beta VDJ and CDR3 using genomic DNA as template. TCRdb re-called the reads through MiXCR, storing one row per CDR3 protein. The profile shows under 200,000 distinct CDR3 sequences, less than 60% of them singletons. The source material was sorted CD4+, CD8+, or CD8+CD57+ T cells (not recorded which) from PBMCs. The receptors shown here come from a human donor with aplastic anemia.

The genes are TRBV2 and TRBJ2-3; no reliable D call. CDR3 length: 15 residues. V shed 5 bases and J shed 2 bases, with 14 bases lying between them. Germline V CDR1 and CDR2: SNHLY, FYNNEI. CDR3 protein: CASSSGSHSTDTQYF. CDR3 DNA: TGTGCCAGCAGTTCCGGGTCCCATTCCACAGATACGCAGTATTTT.

Many counts were recorded for this clonotype. V and J are TRBV19 and TRBJ2-2; perhaps TRBD1 as D (5 bases). Per germline, CDR1 LNHDA and CDR2 SQIVND (reference sequence). The CDR3 extends over 13 amino acids. The V and J ends lost 4 bases and 3 bases respectively, with 6 bases between them. In DNA form, the CDR3 reads TGTGCCAGTAGTACCAGGGACACCGGGGAGCTGTTTTTT. It encodes CASSTRDTGELFF.

A remark on this clonotype: The junction differs from germline at one of its ends, possibly a read error. V and J are TRBV5-4 and TRBJ2-2; D possibly corresponds to TRBD2 (6 bases). In germline, CDR1 is SGHNT, CDR2 YYREEE (reference sequence). The length of the CDR3 is 15 residues. DNA of the CDR3: TGTGCCAGCAGCTACGAGGGACTCGTGTCCGGGGAGCTGTTCTTT. This translates into CASSYEGLVSGELFF. Together with reference TRBV5-4 and TRBJ2-2, the CDR3 gives the full variable domain: ETGVTQSPTHLIKTRGQQVTLRCSSQSGHNTVSWYQQALGQGPQFIFQYYREEENGRGNFPPRFSGLQFPNYSSELNVNALELDDSALYLCASSYEGLVSGELFFGEGSRLTVL.

This clonotype appeared many times. This rearrangement joins TRBV5-6 to TRBJ1-2, with 9 bases identical to TRBD1. Germline loops: CDR1 SGHDT, CDR2 YYEEEE. Trimming took 4 bases from V and 4 from J; bases not matched to a gene: 5. This CDR3 contains 14 residues. CDR3 in amino acids: CASSPTGGSYGYTF. CDR3 DNA sequence: TGTGCCAGCAGCCCTACAGGGGGCAGCTATGGCTACACCTTC.